Listed below are T cell receptor beta chains from one sample, sequenced in a study of blood T cell repertoires in COVID-19. Libraries were prepared by immunoSEQ multiplex PCR; TCRdb keeps only in-frame clonotypes and omits some of them. The sample lists approximately 43,000 clones, around 80% seen once, with 39% in the top ten. Sequenced material: peripheral blood. All receptors come from a man between 35 and 55 years old with active or convalescent COVID-19. Both conserved end residues are part of each CDR3. The order of the fields is V gene, J gene, D gene, clone size, CDR3 DNA, CDR3 protein. The D gene is left open where the match is weak. Rows give clone size only sometimes, using once, few, many, or a class for an expanded clone.

V gene: TRBV7-9; J gene: TRBJ1-2; D gene: TRBD1; clone size: NA; CDR3 DNA: TGTGCCAGCAGCCCATGGGACAGGGAAAACTATGGCTACACCTTC; CDR3 protein: CASSPWDRENYGYTF
V gene: TRBV5-1; J gene: TRBJ2-7; D gene: TRBD2; clone size: NA; CDR3 DNA: TGCGCCAGCAGCTTGGCCGGGGGGGGGCTTACCCACGAGCAGTACTTC; CDR3 protein: CASSLAGGGLTHEQYF
V gene: TRBV6-6; J gene: TRBJ2-2; D gene: NA; clone size: NA; CDR3 DNA: TGTGCCAGCAGGGCTAGGGGCGGGGAGCTGTTTTTT; CDR3 protein: CASRARGGELFF
V gene: TRBV11-2; J gene: TRBJ1-4; D gene: TRBD1; clone size: NA; CDR3 DNA: TGTGCCAGCAGCTCGACAGGGGGCTCTGAAAAACTGTTTTTT; CDR3 protein: CASSSTGGSEKLFF
V gene: TRBV7-2; J gene: TRBJ1-2; D gene: NA; clone size: NA; CDR3 DNA: TGTGCCAGCAGCTTAAAGGGGAGGCATGGCTACACCTTC; CDR3 protein: CASSLKGRHGYTF
V gene: TRBV6-2/TRBV6-3; J gene: TRBJ1-5; D gene: TRBD1; clone size: once; CDR3 DNA: TGTGCCAGCAGTCAACAAAGGGACAGGAGCGATCAGCCCCAGCATTTT; CDR3 protein: CASSQQRDRSDQPQHF
V gene: TRBV19; J gene: TRBJ1-5; D gene: NA; clone size: NA; CDR3 DNA: TGTGCCAGTAGTATAGATCGGGTGGCCCAGCATTTT; CDR3 protein: CASSIDRVAQHF
V gene: TRBV19; J gene: TRBJ1-1; D gene: NA; clone size: NA; CDR3 DNA: TGTGCCAGTCCAAACCCCGGGGAGAGGGCTTTCTTT; CDR3 protein: CASPNPGERAFF
V gene: TRBV28; J gene: TRBJ2-1; D gene: NA; clone size: NA; CDR3 DNA: TGTGCCAGCAGTCTCGGGAGTGAGCAGTTCTTC; CDR3 protein: CASSLGSEQFF
V gene: TRBV9; J gene: TRBJ2-1; D gene: TRBD1; clone size: NA; CDR3 DNA: TGTGCCAGCAGCGTACGGGGGATGGGGACAGGGCGTCAGGATGAGCAGTTCTTC; CDR3 protein: CASSVRGMGTGRQDEQFF
V gene: TRBV5-6; J gene: TRBJ2-1; D gene: TRBD1; clone size: few; CDR3 DNA: TGTGCCAGCAGCTTAGGACAGGTTGAGCAGTTCTTC; CDR3 protein: CASSLGQVEQFF
V gene: TRBV16; J gene: TRBJ1-2; D gene: NA; clone size: NA; CDR3 DNA: TGTGCCAGCAGTACGGTGGGCCTGGCCGGCTACACCTTC; CDR3 protein: CASSTVGLAGYTF
V gene: TRBV4-2; J gene: TRBJ2-3; D gene: TRBD2; clone size: NA; CDR3 DNA: TGTGCCAGCAGCCGCCTATCCGGGGGGAACACAGATACGCAGTATTTT; CDR3 protein: CASSRLSGGNTDTQYF
V gene: TRBV7-8; J gene: TRBJ2-7; D gene: TRBD2; clone size: NA; CDR3 DNA: TGTGCCAGCAGCTCGACTGACGGGGGGATCTACGAGCAGTACTTC; CDR3 protein: CASSSTDGGIYEQYF
V gene: TRBV28; J gene: TRBJ1-3; D gene: NA; clone size: NA; CDR3 DNA: TGTGCCAGCCACGGTGCAGGGTTTTTTTCCTGGTCTGGAAACACCATATATTTT; CDR3 protein: CASHGAGFFSWSGNTIYF
V gene: TRBV28; J gene: TRBJ2-1; D gene: NA; clone size: NA; CDR3 DNA: TGTGCCAGCAGTCTACGAGATGATAGCCCCCATGAGCAGTTCTTC; CDR3 protein: CASSLRDDSPHEQFF
V gene: TRBV6-5; J gene: TRBJ1-1; D gene: NA; clone size: NA; CDR3 DNA: TGTGCCAGCAGTTACTCGAAGGGAGGAATGAACACTGAAGCTTTCTTT; CDR3 protein: CASSYSKGGMNTEAFF
V gene: TRBV19; J gene: TRBJ2-5; D gene: NA; clone size: NA; CDR3 DNA: TGTGCCACCTCCATATGGGCCGAAGAGACCCAGTACTTC; CDR3 protein: CATSIWAEETQYF
V gene: TRBV24-1; J gene: TRBJ1-5; D gene: TRBD1; clone size: NA; CDR3 DNA: TGTGCCACCAGTGATTCAAGGGGGGGACAGGGGAAAACAACCCAGCATTTT; CDR3 protein: CATSDSRGGQGKTTQHF
V gene: TRBV10-2; J gene: TRBJ2-3; D gene: TRBD2; clone size: NA; CDR3 DNA: TGCGCCAGCAGGGCGGGAGTAGGGTCGGGTTGGACAGATACGCAGTATTTT; CDR3 protein: CASRAGVGSGWTDTQYF
V gene: TRBV5-1; J gene: TRBJ2-7; D gene: NA; clone size: NA; CDR3 DNA: TGCGCCAGCAAAGATAGAGGCCCTCTGAGCGAGCAGTACTTC; CDR3 protein: CASKDRGPLSEQYF
V gene: TRBV30; J gene: TRBJ2-5; D gene: NA; clone size: once; CDR3 DNA: TGTGCCTGGGGACAGTCCCAAGAGACCCAGTACTTC; CDR3 protein: CAWGQSQETQYF
V gene: TRBV11-2; J gene: TRBJ1-1; D gene: NA; clone size: once; CDR3 DNA: TGTGCCAGCAGCTCTACCGGGTCGTTCACTGAAGCTTTCTTT; CDR3 protein: CASSSTGSFTEAFF
V gene: TRBV7-2; J gene: TRBJ1-1; D gene: NA; clone size: NA; CDR3 DNA: TGTGCCAGCAGCTTAGCCTGGGGGGGGAACACTGAAGCTTTCTTT; CDR3 protein: CASSLAWGGNTEAFF
V gene: TRBV7-2; J gene: TRBJ1-2; D gene: NA; clone size: NA; CDR3 DNA: TGTGCCAGCAGCTTAGTAGGGGCCTCTAACTATGGCTACACCTTC; CDR3 protein: CASSLVGASNYGYTF
V gene: TRBV9; J gene: TRBJ2-5; D gene: NA; clone size: NA; CDR3 DNA: TGTGCCAGCAGCCCGAGCCCAACTAGCATATTGGCCCAGTACTTC; CDR3 protein: CASSPSPTSILAQYF